This passage covers 16 T cell receptor beta chains from one sample sequenced in a study of PD-L1 blockade in urothelial cancer. The sample's time point: pretreatment peripheral blood. Repertoires were generated with immunoSEQ multiplex PCR, while TCRdb's copy carries only in-frame clones and drops some. The sample has 50,000 or so clones, about 80% seen once; the top ten hold approximately 1.3%. The sequencing here drew on PBMCs, taken around atezolizumab (anti-PD-L1) treatment. The source is a man aged 45-65 years with urothelial cancer.

This chain links TRBV15 with TRBJ1-5, with D unresolved. The V end lost 5 bases, the J end lost 2 bases, and 10 bases lay between the germline ends. This CDR3 is 14 amino acids long. Germline CDR1 reads LNHNV; CDR2 reads YYDKDF (reference sequence). The CDR3 DNA reads TGTGCCACCAGCGCGGGGTTGGGCAATCAGCCCCAGCATTTT. It yields the protein CATSAGLGNQPQHF.

The genes are TRBV27 and TRBJ1-4; 9 bases are shared with TRBD1. With 8 bases clipped from V and 7 bases from J, the junction kept 8 bases outside the gene matches. The germline V gene has CDR1 MNHEY and CDR2 SMNVEV (reference sequence). The CDR3 consists of 14 residues. CDR3 DNA: TGTGCCAGCCGTAGACAGGGGGTCGGTGAAAAACTGTTTTTT. Its translation: CASRRQGVGEKLFF. The full variable domain, with the rest looked up from reference TRBV27 and TRBJ1-4, is EAQVTQNPRYLITVTGKKLTVTCSQNMNHEYMSWYRQDPGLGLRQIYYSMNVEVTDKGDVPEGYKVSRKEKRNFPLILESPSPNQTSLYFCASRRQGVGEKLFFGSGTQLSVL.

The chain joins TRBV10-3 to TRBJ2-1; 7 positions match TRBD1. Germline V CDR1 and CDR2: ENHRY, SYGVKD. The CDR3 extends over 14 amino acids. V shed 6 bases, J shed 4 bases, and the junction held 6 bases outside the gene matches. Written as DNA, the CDR3 is TGTGCCATCAGCGGGGACAGTGCTTACAATGAGCAGTTCTTC. Amino acids: CAISGDSAYNEQFF.

Here the CDR3 DNA reads TGCGCCAGCAGCCCGGGACAGGGTCCGGGAGAGACCCAGTACTTC. This encodes CASSPGQGPGETQYF. V and J are TRBV5-1 and TRBJ2-5; 9 positions match TRBD1. The J segment lost 4 bases and the V segment lost 4 bases, leaving 8 bases of the junction unmatched. The CDR3 has 15 residues. The V gene's germline CDR1 is SGHRS and CDR2 YFSETQ. Complete variable domain (other parts from reference TRBV5-1 and TRBJ2-5): KAGVTQTPRYLIKTRGQQVTLSCSPISGHRSVSWYQQTPGQGLQFLFEYFSETQRNKGNFPGRFSGRQFSNSRSEMNVSTLELGDSALYLCASSPGQGPGETQYFGPGTRLLVL.

V usage is TRBV11-3 and J usage is TRBJ2-3, with TRBD2 identical over 14 bases. Germline CDR1 is SGHNT and CDR2 is YENEEA. Trimming took 1 base from V and 6 from J; bases not matched to a gene: 3. This CDR3 is built from 16 residues. For the CDR3, the DNA is TGTGCCAGCAGCTTAGGGACTAGCGGGAGGACGGATACGCAGTATTTT. This encodes CASSLGTSGRTDTQYF.

The chain joins TRBV7-3 to TRBJ2-3, with 10 positions matching TRBD2. V lost 4 bases and J lost 2; bases outside the gene matches: 3. The germline CDR1 and CDR2 sequences are SGHTA and FQGTGA. The length of the CDR3 is 15 residues. The CDR3 loop reads CASSSLAGATDTQYF. The CDR3 DNA reads TGTGCCAGCAGCTCGCTAGCGGGGGCCACAGATACGCAGTATTTT.

This chain connects TRBV20-1 to TRBJ2-5; no firm D call. This CDR3 contains 10 residues. Between the trimmed V and J ends, which lost 6 bases and 4 bases, there was a span of 6 bases. Per germline, CDR1 DFQATT and CDR2 SNEGSKA (reference sequence). CDR3 DNA sequence: TGCAGTGCCCCCCGAGAGACCCAGTACTTC. It specifies CSAPRETQYF.

The genes are TRBV5-1 and TRBJ2-5, with TRBD2 as a possible D gene (5 bases). V was pared by 4 bases and J by 4 bases, with 8 bases between. Germline CDR1 reads SGHRS; CDR2 reads YFSETQ. The CDR3 is 12 residues long. The CDR3 region is CASSRAGETQYF. The DNA of the CDR3 is TGCGCCAGCAGCCGGGCGGGAGAGACCCAGTACTTC.

The V call is TRBV7-9, the J call TRBJ1-5; maybe TRBD1 (6 bases). The CDR3 sequence is 14 residues long. CDR1 is SEHNR and CDR2 is FQNEAQ in the germline V gene (reference sequence). V lost 4 bases and J 4 bases, leaving 11 bases between the germline ends. In nucleotides, the CDR3 is TGTGCCAGCAGCTGGGGGCAGGGTAATCAGCCCCAGCATTTT. Encoded protein: CASSWGQGNQPQHF. Together with reference TRBV7-9 and TRBJ1-5, the CDR3 gives the full variable domain: DTGVSQNPRHKITKRGQNVTFRCDPISEHNRLYWYRQTLGQGPEFLTYFQNEAQLEKSRLLSDRFSAERPKGSFSTLEIQRTEQGDSAMYLCASSWGQGNQPQHFGDGTRLSIL.

This chain joins TRBV5-1 and TRBJ2-3; no clear D. CDR3 size: 13 residues. Trimming left V 2 bases short and J 2 bases short, with 6 bases between. CDR1 and CDR2 (germline): SGHRS, YFSETQ. The CDR3, as DNA: TGCGCCAGCAGCTTCCCCTACACAGATACGCAGTATTTT. This translates into CASSFPYTDTQYF.

The rearrangement links TRBV11-3 to TRBJ2-3; D unresolved. This CDR3 region has 15 residues. Trimming took 5 bases from V and 0 from J, leaving 12 bases between them. The germline gives CDR1 SGHNT, CDR2 YENEEA. CDR3 nucleotides: TGTGCCAGCAGCCCGAGCCTGATGAGCACAGATACGCAGTATTTT. This gives the protein CASSPSLMSTDTQYF. Looking up the rest from reference TRBV11-3 and TRBJ2-3 gives the full variable domain: EAGVVQSPRYKIIEKKQPVAFWCNPISGHNTLYWYLQNLGQGPELLIRYENEEAVDDSQLPKDRFSAERLKGVDSTLKIQPAELGDSAVYLCASSPSLMSTDTQYFGPGTRLTVL.

V and J are TRBV29-1 and TRBJ2-5; D possibly corresponds to TRBD1 (5 bases). Per germline, CDR1 SQVTM and CDR2 ANQGSEA. The CDR3 contains 11 residues. The germline V and J ends were trimmed by 5 bases and 9 bases, with 13 bases remaining between them. The CDR3 bases are TGCAGCGTTATGTCCGCAGGGCCCCAGTACTTC. Protein: CSVMSAGPQYF.

The genes are TRBV7-2 and TRBJ1-1; D is unclear. From germline, CDR1 is SGHTA and CDR2 FQGNSA. The CDR3 contains 14 residues. V lost 3 bases and J 1 base, leaving 9 bases between the germline ends. As DNA, the CDR3 is TGTGCCAGCAGCTTTGACTTCGGGAACACTGAAGCTTTCTTT. Translated: CASSFDFGNTEAFF.

The chain recombines TRBV19 with TRBJ2-1; 14 nucleotides match TRBD2. The CDR3 contains 15 residues. In germline, CDR1 is LNHDA, CDR2 SQIVND (reference sequence). The junction had 5 bases not matched to a gene; V was cut back by 5 bases and J by 8 bases. CDR3 residues: CASSRLAGGPDEQFF. CDR3 DNA sequence: TGTGCCAGTAGTCGACTAGCGGGGGGGCCCGATGAGCAGTTCTTC.

The V gene is TRBV7-8, the J gene TRBJ1-4, with D perhaps TRBD1 (6 bases). Germline V lookup: CDR1 SGHVS, CDR2 FQNEAQ. V lost 6 bases and J lost 6, with 11 bases in between. The CDR3 contains 13 residues. CDR3 sequence (DNA): TGTGCCAGCAGACCTGGGACACATGAAAAACTGTTTTTT. It encodes CASRPGTHEKLFF. The full variable domain, with the rest looked up from reference TRBV7-8 and TRBJ1-4, is GAGVSQSPRYKVAKRGQDVALRCDPISGHVSLFWYQQALGQGPEFLTYFQNEAQLDKSGLPSDRFFAERPEGSVSTLKIQRTQQEDSAVYLCASRPGTHEKLFFGSGTQLSVL.

The J gene is TRBJ1-4, the V gene TRBV18, with TRBD1 identical over 9 bases. Trimming cost V 3 bases and J 3 bases; bases outside gene matches: 14. Germline V gives CDR1 KGHSH, CDR2 LQKENI. There are 19 residues in the CDR3. For the CDR3, the DNA is TGTGCCAGCTCACCTTCGACAGGGGGTTTCGGTGAGGCTAATGAAAAACTGTTTTTT. Its translation: CASSPSTGGFGEANEKLFF.